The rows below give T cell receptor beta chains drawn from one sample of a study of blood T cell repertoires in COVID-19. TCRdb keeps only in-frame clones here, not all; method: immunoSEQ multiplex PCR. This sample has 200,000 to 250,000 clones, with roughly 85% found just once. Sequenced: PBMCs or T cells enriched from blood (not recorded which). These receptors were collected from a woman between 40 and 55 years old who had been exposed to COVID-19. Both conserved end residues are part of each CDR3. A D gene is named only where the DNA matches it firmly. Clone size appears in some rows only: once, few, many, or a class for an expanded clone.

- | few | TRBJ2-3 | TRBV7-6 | CASSVGTGRNTDTQYF | TGTGCCAGCAGCGTAGGGACTGGGCGGAACACAGATACGCAGTATTTT
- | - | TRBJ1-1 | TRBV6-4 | CASSERAGAEAFF | TGTGCCAGCAGTGAGAGGGCGGGCGCTGAAGCTTTCTTT
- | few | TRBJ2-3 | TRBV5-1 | CASGERTSTDTQYF | TGCGCCAGCGGAGAGCGTACTAGCACAGATACGCAGTATTTT
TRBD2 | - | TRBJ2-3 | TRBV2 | CASREGLDTQYF | TGTGCCTCCAGGGAGGGTCTGGATACGCAGTATTTT
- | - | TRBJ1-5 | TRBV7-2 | CASSSETAEVWPQHF | TGTGCCAGCAGCTCCGAGACAGCAGAGGTTTGGCCCCAGCATTTT
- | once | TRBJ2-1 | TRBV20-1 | CSARDPGLQFF | TGCAGTGCTAGAGACCCGGGACTGCAGTTCTTC
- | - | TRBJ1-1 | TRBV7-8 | CASSLRAGSDEAFF | TGTGCCAGCAGCTTAAGGGCAGGGTCGGATGAAGCTTTCTTT
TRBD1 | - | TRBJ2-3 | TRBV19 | CASSRDRGGTDTQYF | TGTGCCAGTAGTAGGGACAGGGGGGGCACAGATACGCAGTATTTT
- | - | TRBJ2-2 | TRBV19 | CASSIAGTNTGELFF | TGTGCCAGTAGTATAGCGGGGACTAACACCGGGGAGCTGTTTTTT
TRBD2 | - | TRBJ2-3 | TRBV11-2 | CASSLVGRLAGGTDTQYF | TGTGCCAGCAGCTTAGTAGGGCGACTAGCGGGGGGCACAGATACGCAGTATTTT
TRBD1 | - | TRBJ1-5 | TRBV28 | CASRPYGQGLSNQPQHF | TGTGCCAGCAGGCCTTATGGACAGGGCCTTAGCAATCAGCCCCAGCATTTT
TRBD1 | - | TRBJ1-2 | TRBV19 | CASSIETGGAAQLDNGYTF | TGTGCCAGTAGTATAGAGACAGGGGGCGCGGCACAATTAGACAATGGCTACACCTTC
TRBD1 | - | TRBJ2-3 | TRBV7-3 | CASSLTRPPGGSFASTDTQYF | TGTGCCAGCAGCTTAACTCGGCCCCCAGGGGGCTCTTTTGCTAGCACAGATACGCAGTATTTT
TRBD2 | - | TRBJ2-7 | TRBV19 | CASSPREGVEQYF | TGTGCCAGTAGTCCCCGGGAGGGAGTCGAGCAGTACTTC
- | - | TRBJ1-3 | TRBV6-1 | CASSEPRGPSGNTIYF | TGTGCCAGCAGTGAACCCCGGGGTCCCTCTGGAAACACCATATATTTT
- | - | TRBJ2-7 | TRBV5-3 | CARSPDTYEQYF | TGTGCCAGAAGCCCCGACACGTACGAGCAGTACTTC
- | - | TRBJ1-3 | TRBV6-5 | CASTAPGSGNTIYF | TGTGCCAGCACCGCACCGGGATCTGGAAACACCATATATTTT
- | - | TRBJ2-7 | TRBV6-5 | CASSYSGSYYEQYF | TGTGCCAGCAGTTACTCGGGCAGCTATTACGAGCAGTACTTC
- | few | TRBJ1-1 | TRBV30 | CAWSRQFEAFF | TGTGCCTGGAGCAGACAGTTTGAAGCTTTCTTT
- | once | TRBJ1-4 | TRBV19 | CASSIDPSRATNEKLFF | TGTGCCAGTAGTATAGATCCCAGCAGGGCAACTAATGAAAAACTGTTTTTT
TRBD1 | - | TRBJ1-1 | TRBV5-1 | CASSLEPPGTGGNTEAFF | TGCGCCAGCAGCTTGGAACCACCAGGGACAGGGGGGAACACTGAAGCTTTCTTT
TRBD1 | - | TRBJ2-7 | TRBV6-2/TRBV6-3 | CASSPTGQGSYEQYF | TGTGCCAGCAGTCCCACCGGACAGGGTTCCTACGAGCAGTACTTC
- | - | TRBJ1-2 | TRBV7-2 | CASSSYPSVAGGYTF | TGTGCCAGCAGCTCGTACCCCAGCGTTGCGGGAGGCTACACCTTC
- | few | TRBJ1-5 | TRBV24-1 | CATSGEQSNQPQHF | TGTGCCACCAGTGGCGAGCAAAGCAATCAGCCCCAGCATTTT
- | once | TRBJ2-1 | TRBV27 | CASSYGTWYNEQFF | TGTGCCAGCTCCTACGGGACTTGGTACAATGAGCAGTTCTTC
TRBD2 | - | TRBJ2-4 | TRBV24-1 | CATSDLTGGQNIQYF | TGTGCCACCAGTGATTTGACGGGGGGGCAAAACATTCAGTACTTC
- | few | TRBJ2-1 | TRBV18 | CASSSTGTERSEQFF | TGTGCCAGCTCATCGACCGGGACTGAAAGAAGTGAGCAGTTCTTC
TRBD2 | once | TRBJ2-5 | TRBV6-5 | CASSPGGQETQYF | TGTGCCAGCAGTCCGGGGGGCCAAGAGACCCAGTACTTC
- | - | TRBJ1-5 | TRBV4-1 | CASSQEQGTWQSNQPQHF | TGCGCCAGCAGCCAAGAGCAGGGTACGTGGCAGAGCAATCAGCCCCAGCATTTT